This T cell receptor beta chain was recovered during a study of PD-1 blockade in classical Hodgkin lymphoma. Overall study: Once every 2 weeks, patients received intravenous nivolumab at 3 mg/kg.

The table came from immunoSEQ multiplex PCR; TCRdb's copy has only in-frame clones and leaves some out. The sample shows around 34,000 clones, 75% to 95% of them seen only once. There was relapse after autologous stem cell transplantation in every patient, and there was variation in brentuximab vedotin exposure. Negative magnetic selection isolated CD4+ T cells from thawed PBMCs. Complete response, partial response or progressive disease made up the best responses. This clone was detected only once. Its antigen is undetermined. Study outcomes and limitations: Similar baseline diversity was found in complete responders and newly diagnosed patients. CD4+ TCR diversity climbed significantly by C4D1, unlike CD8+ TCR diversity.

Germline V gene sequence: CDR1 SGHNT, CDR2 YYREEE (reference sequence). Between the trimmed V and J ends, which lost 0 bases and 3 bases, there was a span of 12 bases. This CDR3 has 16 residues. The receptor's source is a human donor with classical Hodgkin lymphoma. The chain has TRBV5-4 and TRBJ1-4; weak D call: TRBD1 (6 bases). The sample consisted of CD4+ T cells from blood, taken at baseline. The CDR3 sequence: CASSLVGGAPNEKLFF. DNA of the CDR3: TGTGCCAGCAGCTTGGTTGGGGGGGCACCTAATGAAAAACTGTTTTTT. Filled out from reference TRBV5-4 and TRBJ1-4, the complete variable domain reads ETGVTQSPTHLIKTRGQQVTLRCSSQSGHNTVSWYQQALGQGPQFIFQYYREEENGRGNFPPRFSGLQFPNYSSELNVNALELDDSALYLCASSLVGGAPNEKLFFGSGTQLSVL.